This T cell receptor (beta chain) was sequenced for a study of OX40 agonist ivuxolimab in advanced cancers. With respect to the entire study: Ivuxolimab was an agonistic, fully human IgG2 monoclonal antibody directed against OX40 (CD134), a costimulatory receptor. Intravenous ivuxolimab was administered to patients every 2 weeks at six dose levels: 0.01, 0.1, 0.3, 1.5, 3 and 10 mg/kg. Among the roughly 52 dose-escalation patients, around 20 had hepatocellular carcinoma, roughly 15 melanoma, 9 renal cell carcinoma and 9 head and neck cancer. In the dose-escalation cohort, 82.7% of patients were male, and the mean age was roughly 60 years, with a range of about 23 to 90. Patients were allowed to have had prior anti-PD-1, anti-PD-L1 or anti-CTLA-4 therapy, and 30% to 50% of the dose-escalation patients had previously received checkpoint inhibitors. Three dose-escalation patients achieved partial responses, one with hepatocellular carcinoma and two with cutaneous melanoma. Peripheral TCRbeta sequencing aimed to test whether ivuxolimab altered TCR sequence diversity and caused clonal T-cell expansion. The paper covers the monotherapy dose-escalation part of the phase I ivuxolimab trial, which included N ≈ 50 patients. Overall study results and their limits: Low levels of normalized T-cell clonal expansion were also seen in some patients who did not respond. In partial responders in the 0.1-3.0 mg/kg groups, normalized peripheral clonal expansion was found to be among the lowest, especially among CD8+ T cells. Which antigens the clonally expanded peripheral T cells were specific for was not determined. On average, CD8+ T cells showed more expanded clones than CD4+ T cells after ivuxolimab. At doses of 0.1 to 3.0 mg/kg, clonal expansion of both CD4+ and CD8+ blood T cells was observed from baseline to week 6.

To sequence the TCRbeta CDR3 region, genomic DNA was isolated from the sorted cells. The immunoSEQ Assay was used to sequence the TCRbeta CDR3 regions. TCRdb's version of the immuneACCESS table is confined to in-frame rearrangements and falls short of the full clone set. An unresolved V gene accounts for under half of the shortfall where checked; the remainder is of unknown origin. The sample has 30,000 to 35,000 clones on record, 65% to 90% of them singletons. Approximately 1.3% of the sample lies in the top ten. As for this clone: This receptor's antigen is unknown. There are no base qualities to consult, and no much larger clone falls within one base.

The trial excluded patients who had a history of autoimmune disease or were on systemic immunosuppression. Peripheral blood for TCR sequencing was collected from all dose cohorts at baseline, on cycle 4 day 1, and on cycle 7 day 1. Samples came from an open-label, multicenter, first-in-human phase I dose-escalation trial of ivuxolimab. Adults with locally advanced or metastatic melanoma, renal cell, hepatocellular, or head and neck squamous cell carcinoma were enrolled in the trial. Before TCR sequencing, CD4+ T cells and CD8+ T cells from peripheral blood were sorted into separate populations. Reading from cysteine to phenylalanine, the CDR3 counts 14 amino acids. Kept here is only the CDR3 DNA, which spans 42 bases and is read in frame from base 1.

The chain is made from TRBV1 and TRBJ1-2; whether TRBD1, the table's D call, matches the DNA was not checked. TRBV1 is shown as a pseudogene. Sequenced material: CD4+ or CD8+ T cells sorted from blood, taken in a trial of the OX40 agonist ivuxolimab. The clonotype comes from an adult with an advanced solid tumor such as melanoma, head and neck, liver or kidney cancer. The CDR3 region has the sequence CTSSQKQGKGGYTF. The DNA is as follows: TGCACCAGCAGCCAGAAACAGGGAAAGGGTGGCTACACCTTC.